Shown below are 13 T cell receptor beta chains from a single sample sequenced in a study of cytomegalovirus exposure and HLA in healthy donors. With 60 Vbeta and 13 Jbeta primers, the PCR was carried out. Measured with immunoSEQ multiplex PCR; TCRdb has only the in-frame clones, and not every one. The table includes under 150,000 clones, about four fifths detected once. Input material: PBMCs. The source of these receptors is a woman between 40 and 50 years old in good health and CMV-seropositive.

The chain couples TRBV15 to TRBJ1-4; TRBD1 matches at 8 bases. The germline V gene has CDR1 LNHNV and CDR2 YYDKDF (reference sequence). V was clipped by 9 bases and J by 8 bases; unmatched bases: 20. The CDR3 is 17 amino acids. The CDR3 region is CATRTGRSSVLGEKLFF. The CDR3 nucleotides are TGTGCCACGAGGACAGGGCGGTCTTCCGTTCTTGGGGAAAAACTGTTTTTT.

The chain has TRBV6-6 and TRBJ2-2; D unresolved. Germline CDR1 and CDR2: MNHNY and SVGAGI (reference sequence). Trimming shortened V by 3 bases and J by 0 bases, and 11 bases separated the two germline ends. The CDR3 length is 16 residues. As DNA, the CDR3 is TGTGCCAGCAGTTATCGACCAGGAACGAACACCGGGGAGCTGTTTTTT. Amino acid sequence: CASSYRPGTNTGELFF.

The rearrangement joins TRBV10-3 to TRBJ2-7, with D perhaps TRBD2 (6 bases). CDR3 length equals 13 residues. Per germline, CDR1 ENHRY and CDR2 SYGVKD. The V and J ends lost 3 bases and 5 bases respectively, with 11 bases between them. The CDR3 loop reads CAISDRGFNEQYF. The CDR3 bases are TGTGCCATCAGTGATCGGGGGTTCAACGAGCAGTACTTC.

This chain uses TRBV30 with TRBJ1-2; D call uncertain. V was shortened by 5 bases and J by 6 bases, with 16 bases between the two germline ends. This CDR3 is 13 amino acids long. CDR1 and CDR2 (germline): GTSNPN, SVGIG (reference sequence). The CDR3 coding sequence is TGTGCCTGGGCGTGGACTCCCGAGAATGGCTACACCTTC. Amino acids: CAWAWTPENGYTF.

This chain joins TRBV5-1 and TRBJ2-1; D gene ambiguous. The CDR3 is 13 residues long. The germline V and J ends were trimmed by 3 bases and 6 bases, with 10 bases remaining between them. CDR1 and CDR2 from the germline V gene are SGHRS and YFSETQ. The CDR3 bases are TGCGCCAGCAGCTGGCTGTCGGGCAATGAGCAGTTCTTC. This translates into CASSWLSGNEQFF.

This clone was counted only a few times. The rearrangement joins TRBV29-1 to TRBJ2-1, with unresolved D. This CDR3 has 17 residues. Germline assignment: CDR1 SQVTM and CDR2 ANQGSEA. V gave up 6 bases and J gave up 0 bases, with 21 bases separating them. This CDR3 reads CSVGVRVATSSYNEQFF. CDR3 nucleotides: TGCAGCGTAGGCGTCCGCGTAGCTACGAGCTCCTACAATGAGCAGTTCTTC.

Only a few counts were recorded for this clone. J is TRBJ1-4 and V is TRBV20-1; 8 bases align to TRBD1. Germline V lookup: CDR1 DFQATT, CDR2 SNEGSKA (reference sequence). The J segment lost 13 bases and the V segment lost 1 base, leaving 2 bases of the junction unmatched. CDR3 length: 11 amino acids. The chain's CDR3 is CSARGDRGLFF. For the CDR3, the DNA is TGCAGTGCTAGAGGCGACAGGGGACTGTTTTTT.

The J gene is TRBJ2-3, the V gene TRBV5-1, with 7 bases fitting TRBD2. CDR3 length: 16 residues. The germline V gene has CDR1 SGHRS and CDR2 YFSETQ. After removal of 1 base from V and 3 bases from J, the junction contained 8 bases not matched to a gene. CDR3 nucleotide sequence: TGCGCCAGCAGCTTGTCTAGCGGACCTCCTACAGATACGCAGTATTTT. Translating gives CASSLSSGPPTDTQYF.

The gene calls are TRBV14 and TRBJ2-7; TRBD1 matches 7 bases. The CDR3 totals 11 residues. J lost 3 bases, V lost 9 bases, and 2 bases had no gene match. CDR1 is SGHDN, CDR2 FVKESK, per germline. The CDR3 region has the DNA TGTGCCAGGGGGACAGTCTACGAGCAGTACTTC. Translating gives CARGTVYEQYF.

The J gene is TRBJ2-5, the V gene TRBV9; 9 bases match TRBD2. The trim removed 4 bases at V and 2 bases at J, leaving 3 bases unmatched. CDR1 and CDR2 from the germline V gene are SGDLS and YYNGEE. The CDR3 sequence is 14 residues long. The CDR3 DNA reads as TGTGCCAGCAGCCTAGGACTAGCGCAAGAGACCCAGTACTTC. It is translated as CASSLGLAQETQYF.

The genes are TRBV15 and TRBJ2-5; 9 bases line up with TRBD2. There are 15 residues in the CDR3. CDR1 and CDR2 from the germline V gene are LNHNV and YYDKDF (reference sequence). V was clipped by 4 bases and J by 11 bases; unmatched bases: 14. In DNA, the CDR3 is TGTGCCACCAGCACTCTGGGACTAGCTGGGAAGGAGCAGTACTTC. Translation gives CATSTLGLAGKEQYF.

V is TRBV27 and J is TRBJ2-1; the match to TRBD2 covers 12 bases. The CDR3 sequence is 16 residues long. CDR1 MNHEY and CDR2 SMNVEV come from the germline V gene (reference sequence). The V and J ends lost 3 bases and 7 bases, in that order; junction bases with no gene match: 7. In DNA, the CDR3 is TGTGCCAGCAGTTTTTCGAGACTAGCGGGAGAGAATGAGCAGTTCTTC. As protein: CASSFSRLAGENEQFF.

The chain employs TRBV18 and TRBJ1-2, with D hard to call. CDR3 length: 19 amino acids. Trimming removed 1 base from V and 4 bases from J, with 25 bases in between. Germline CDR1 and CDR2: KGHSH and LQKENI. This CDR3 reads CASSPLAPLVGDRGYGYTF. DNA of the CDR3: TGTGCCAGCTCACCACTGGCCCCCCTGGTTGGCGATCGGGGCTATGGCTACACCTTC.